This T cell receptor beta chain was captured by sequencing in a study of cytomegalovirus exposure and HLA in healthy donors. Study outcomes and limitations: The study found most TCR sequences rare, yet found some public TCRs in many donors. Overall, around 150 TCR beta chains were annotated as cytomegalovirus-associated. Confirmation was obtained in vitro that a few CMV-associated chains are specific for CMV antigens.

This clone was counted between two and nine times. The target antigen is unknown. The donors were part of the roughly 120-subject validation cohort, which stood apart from the roughly 670-subject first cohort. The germline CDR1 and CDR2 sequences are SQVTM and ANQGSEA. The CDR3 runs 12 residues. The germline V and J ends were trimmed by 5 bases and 4 bases, with 11 bases remaining between them. The table came from immunoSEQ multiplex PCR; TCRdb's copy has only in-frame clones and leaves some out. The repertoire consists of approximately 230,000 clones, with about 90% occurring once and the leading ten covering 12%.

The chain recombines TRBV29-1 with TRBJ1-2, with TRBD1 as a possible D gene (5 bases). The material sequenced was PBMCs. The TCR was taken from a man aged 18 to 35 in good health and CMV-seropositive. CDR3 loop: CSVKGTRYGYTF. In nucleotides, the CDR3 is TGCAGCGTTAAGGGGACTCGCTATGGCTACACCTTC.